The 16 T cell receptor beta chains listed next were all sequenced from one sample in a study of a mutant IDH1 vaccine in newly diagnosed glioma. Sequencing used immunoSEQ multiplex PCR; TCRdb keeps in-frame clones, though not all of them. The sample shows tens of thousands of clones, roughly 84% of them seen only once. Stated time point: baseline, week 1 (first vaccination visit). The treatment was: pre-vaccination baseline after standard-of-care therapy. The sequencing here drew on PBMCs, taken from a glioma patient treated with radiotherapy, temozolomide or both. These receptors originate from a man between 35 and 55 years old with glioma.

This chain connects TRBV4-1 to TRBJ1-3; 7 bases are shared with TRBD1. The CDR3 runs to 18 residues. The germline V gene encodes CDR1 MGHRA and CDR2 YSYEKL. The V gene end was trimmed by 0 bases and the J gene end by 5 bases; junction bases not matched to a gene: 13. For the CDR3, the DNA is TGCGCCAGCAGCCAAGATAGGGCCCCGGGACAGTCCAGAAACACCATATATTTT. This translates into CASSQDRAPGQSRNTIYF.

This chain connects TRBV25-1 to TRBJ1-3; no clear D gene. The CDR3 extends over 13 amino acids. Deletions cut 5 bases from V and 0 bases from J, with 5 bases between. The V gene's germline CDR1 is MGHDK and CDR2 SYGVNS. The CDR3 coding sequence is TGTGCCAGCAGTAGGAACTCTGGAAACACCATATATTTT. It translates to CASSRNSGNTIYF.

V gene TRBV15 combines with J gene TRBJ1-2, with TRBD1 as a possible D gene (5 bases). The CDR3 length is 16 residues. Trimming removed 4 bases from V and 4 bases from J, with 19 bases in between. The germline CDR1 and CDR2 sequences are LNHNV and YYDKDF (reference sequence). CDR3 amino acids: CATSNDWGRAGYGYTF. Here the CDR3 DNA reads TGTGCCACCAGCAACGACTGGGGCAGGGCTGGCTATGGCTACACCTTC.

The V gene is TRBV7-2, the J gene TRBJ1-4, with TRBD1 identical over 7 bases. The germline CDR1 and CDR2 sequences are SGHTA and FQGNSA. The CDR3 spans 15 residues. V gave up 5 bases and J gave up 8 bases; unmatched junction bases: 11. CDR3 protein: CASSPDRARWEKLFF. The CDR3 DNA sequence: TGTGCCAGCAGCCCCGACAGGGCACGGTGGGAAAAACTGTTTTTT.

The chain couples TRBV30 to TRBJ1-1; no reliable D call. This CDR3 has 11 amino acids. Looked up from germline, CDR1 is GTSNPN and CDR2 is SVGIG (reference sequence). Trimming shortened V by 3 bases and J by 3 bases, and 5 bases separated the two germline ends. CDR3 nucleotide sequence: TGTGCCTGGAGAGGGTACACTGAAGCTTTCTTT. This sequence encodes CAWRGYTEAFF.

The chain links TRBV29-1 to TRBJ1-4; TRBD1 matches at 9 bases. Losses at the gene ends were 2 bases for V and 8 bases for J; bases not matched to a gene: 6. CDR3 size: 14 residues. Germline V lookup: CDR1 SQVTM, CDR2 ANQGSEA. The CDR3 protein is CSVEYRGQGEKLFF. CDR3 sequence (DNA): TGCAGCGTTGAATACAGGGGGCAAGGGGAAAAACTGTTTTTT.

The chain is built from TRBV29-1 and TRBJ2-7, with 11 bases matching TRBD1. V shed 7 bases, J shed 4 bases, and the junction held 6 bases outside the gene matches. Germline CDR1 SQVTM, CDR2 ANQGSEA. The CDR3 is 13 amino acids. The CDR3 nucleotides read TGCAGCGCCGGACAGGGGGCCCAATACGAGCAGTACTTC. Its translation: CSAGQGAQYEQYF.

CDR3 nucleotide sequence: TGCGCCAGCAGCTTGTCGCACGGGGCGGGAGGGACAGATACGCAGTATTTT. Translated, it gives CASSLSHGAGGTDTQYF. The chain links TRBV5-1 to TRBJ2-3, with 9 bases matching TRBD2. Per germline, CDR1 SGHRS and CDR2 YFSETQ. V shed 1 base, J shed 3 bases, and the junction held 9 bases outside the gene matches. CDR3 length: 17 residues.

The chain joins TRBV2 to TRBJ1-1, with 8 nucleotides matching TRBD1. This CDR3 spans 15 amino acids. CDR1 and CDR2 (germline): SNHLY, FYNNEI. Unmatched junction bases numbered 12, after V lost 11 bases and J lost 1 base. The CDR3 DNA reads as TGTGCCGCCCAGGACAGGGTGATTAGGAACACTGAAGCTTTCTTT. Translating gives CAAQDRVIRNTEAFF.

The V call is TRBV6-5, the J call TRBJ1-1; maybe TRBD1 (5 bases). Trimming pared 6 bases from V and 3 bases from J, leaving 8 bases between. CDR3 length: 12 amino acids. Germline V gene data show CDR1 as MNHEY and CDR2 as SVGAGI. CDR3 loop: CASRDSHTEAFF. In DNA, the CDR3 is TGTGCCAGCAGAGACAGCCACACTGAAGCTTTCTTT.

In its sample, this clone was seen once. V usage is TRBV6-6 and J usage is TRBJ1-2; D is unresolved. The V gene lost 0 bases and the J gene lost 8 bases, with 16 bases spanning the gap. Germline assignment: CDR1 MNHNY and CDR2 SVGAGI (reference sequence). The CDR3 runs to 15 residues. The CDR3 is CASSYSIINSYGYTF. Here the CDR3 DNA reads TGTGCCAGCAGTTACTCGATTATTAACAGTTACGGCTACACCTTC.

The chain employs TRBV27 and TRBJ1-5; possible D gene TRBD1, 6 bases. CDR3 length: 16 amino acids. Looked up from germline, CDR1 is MNHEY and CDR2 is SMNVEV (reference sequence). V was shortened by 6 bases and J by 2 bases, with 17 bases between the two germline ends. The CDR3 coding sequence is TGTGCCAGCAGGACTGGGGGGGGCGCGGGCAATCAGCCCCAGCATTTT. Its protein is CASRTGGGAGNQPQHF.

CDR3 DNA: TGTGCCAGCAGCTTAGTCGGCGGGGGTTTCACCTACGAGCAGTACGTC. Protein sequence: CASSLVGGGFTYEQYV. This chain uses TRBV13 with TRBJ2-7; 7 bases are a match to TRBD2. J was trimmed by 2 bases and V by 1 base; bases with no gene match: 8. Germline V gene data show CDR1 as PRHDT and CDR2 as FYEKMQ (reference sequence). The CDR3 loop spans 16 amino acids.

The CDR3 sequence: CASRSYHVLTF. The CDR3 DNA is TGTGCCAGCCGTTCCTATCACGTCCTGACTTTC. This sequence joins TRBV25-1 and TRBJ2-6; D not certain. The CDR3 runs 11 residues. V was clipped by 8 bases and J by 11 bases, with 10 bases between them. Germline values: CDR1 MGHDK, CDR2 SYGVNS.

The chain joins TRBV7-9 to TRBJ1-1; D unresolved. CDR3 length equals 12 residues. Trimming removed 2 bases from V and 5 bases from J, with 6 bases in between. CDR1 SEHNR and CDR2 FQNEAQ come from the germline V gene (reference sequence). The CDR3 protein is CASSLSGTEAFF. For the CDR3, the DNA is TGTGCCAGCAGCTTATCGGGGACTGAAGCTTTCTTT.

Note on this clone: Other DNA sequences in the sample encode the same CDR3. The chain carries TRBV4-1 and TRBJ1-2, with a weak D call TRBD1 (6 bases). The CDR3 consists of 12 residues. The ends were cut back, 4 bases at V and 8 bases at J, with 11 bases in the middle. Germline assignment: CDR1 MGHRA and CDR2 YSYEKL. CDR3 DNA sequence: TGCGCCAGCAGCCCCAGGGGTGGGGGCTACACCTTC. As protein: CASSPRGGGYTF.